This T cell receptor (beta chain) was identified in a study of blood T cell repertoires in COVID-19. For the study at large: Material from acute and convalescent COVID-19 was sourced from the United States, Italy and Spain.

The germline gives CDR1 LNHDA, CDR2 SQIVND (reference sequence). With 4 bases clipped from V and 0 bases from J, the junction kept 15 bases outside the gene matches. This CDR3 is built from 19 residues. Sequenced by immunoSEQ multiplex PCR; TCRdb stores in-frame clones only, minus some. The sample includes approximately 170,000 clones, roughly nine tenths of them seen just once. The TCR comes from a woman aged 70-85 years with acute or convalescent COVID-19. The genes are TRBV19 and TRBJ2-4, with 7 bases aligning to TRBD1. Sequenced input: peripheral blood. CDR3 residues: CASSTPGTERLVAKNIQYF. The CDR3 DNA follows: TGTGCCAGTAGTACCCCCGGGACAGAGAGATTAGTAGCCAAAAACATTCAGTACTTC. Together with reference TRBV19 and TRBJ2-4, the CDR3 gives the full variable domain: DGGITQSPKYLFRKEGQNVTLSCEQNLNHDAMYWYRQDPGQGLRLIYYSQIVNDFQKGDIAEGYSVSREKKESFPLTVTSAQKNPTAFYLCASSTPGTERLVAKNIQYFGAGTRLSVL.